The 5 T cell receptor beta chains below come from one sample, sequenced in a study of T cell responses to AZD1222 COVID-19 vaccine (dated by TCRdb to 2020 to 2023). Receptors were amplified or captured by the immunoSEQ multiplex PCR assay. TCRdb mirrors the immuneACCESS table, restricted to in-frame sequences. Some clones are absent from its copies; in checked studies, under half trace to an unresolved V gene, and the reason for the others is unknown. The sample records 98,000 or so clones, about 93% of which are singletons. Of the sample, around 4.7% falls within the top ten clones. What the time point label conveys for this sample: baseline before first vaccination. This sample comprised peripheral blood, obtained on day 0 of AZD1222 vaccination. The receptors here all came from an adult in good health.

V gene TRBV6-2 or TRBV6-3 combines with J gene TRBJ1-2; D gene unclear. The CDR3 contains 13 residues. Per the germline V gene, CDR1 is MNHEY and CDR2 is SVGEGT. V was pared by 5 bases and J by 0 bases, with 7 bases between. The CDR3: CASSPGTNYGYTF. CDR3 bases: TGTGCCAGCAGTCCGGGGACTAACTATGGCTACACCTTC.

The rearrangement joins TRBV5-1 to TRBJ2-3; the D gene is possibly TRBD1 (5 bases). The V gene's germline CDR1 is SGHRS and CDR2 YFSETQ. V lost 0 bases, J lost 5 bases, and 10 bases lay in between. The CDR3 extends over 14 amino acids. CDR3 coding DNA: TGCGCCAGCAGCTTGGATCAGGGAAAAGATACGCAGTATTTT. As protein: CASSLDQGKDTQYF.

The gene calls are TRBV28 and TRBJ1-1; D gene ambiguous. This CDR3 spans 10 amino acids. Germline assignment: CDR1 MDHEN and CDR2 SYDVKM. CDR3 sequence reads: CATRRVEAFF. CDR3 nucleotide sequence: TGTGCGACAAGAAGGGTCGAAGCTTTCTTT.

This clone was seen a single time. The rearrangement uses TRBV5-1 and TRBJ2-5; D not certain. Trimming pared 5 bases from V and 5 bases from J, leaving 7 bases between. This CDR3 region has 11 residues. The germline gives CDR1 SGHRS, CDR2 YFSETQ. CDR3 loop: CASSQLETQYF. The CDR3 DNA reads as TGCGCCAGCAGTCAGCTCGAGACCCAGTACTTC.

This clone is a singleton in its sample. The J gene is TRBJ2-7, the V gene TRBV6-6; no clear D gene. Trimming took off 6 bases at V and 0 bases at J, with 15 bases between the two ends. The CDR3 has 15 residues. Germline V CDR1 and CDR2: MNHNY, SVGAGI (reference sequence). Here the CDR3 DNA reads TGTGCCAGCAGCAACGGGCTTATTGTCTCCTACGAGCAGTACTTC. Its protein product is CASSNGLIVSYEQYF.